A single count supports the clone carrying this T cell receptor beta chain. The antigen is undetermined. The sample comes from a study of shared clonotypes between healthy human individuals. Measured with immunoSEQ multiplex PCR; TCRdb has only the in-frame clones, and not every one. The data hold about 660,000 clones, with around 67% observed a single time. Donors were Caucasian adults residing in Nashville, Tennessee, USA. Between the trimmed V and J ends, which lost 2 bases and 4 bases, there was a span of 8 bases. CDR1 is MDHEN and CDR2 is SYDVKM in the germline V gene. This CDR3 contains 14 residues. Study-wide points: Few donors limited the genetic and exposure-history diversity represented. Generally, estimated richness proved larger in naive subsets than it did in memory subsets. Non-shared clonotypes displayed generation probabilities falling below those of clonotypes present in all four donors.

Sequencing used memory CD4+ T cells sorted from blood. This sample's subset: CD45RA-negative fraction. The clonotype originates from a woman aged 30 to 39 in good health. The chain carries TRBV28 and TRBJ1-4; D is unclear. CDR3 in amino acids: CASSLPHRNEKLFF. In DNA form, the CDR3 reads TGTGCCAGCAGTTTACCTCACCGTAATGAAAAACTGTTTTTT.